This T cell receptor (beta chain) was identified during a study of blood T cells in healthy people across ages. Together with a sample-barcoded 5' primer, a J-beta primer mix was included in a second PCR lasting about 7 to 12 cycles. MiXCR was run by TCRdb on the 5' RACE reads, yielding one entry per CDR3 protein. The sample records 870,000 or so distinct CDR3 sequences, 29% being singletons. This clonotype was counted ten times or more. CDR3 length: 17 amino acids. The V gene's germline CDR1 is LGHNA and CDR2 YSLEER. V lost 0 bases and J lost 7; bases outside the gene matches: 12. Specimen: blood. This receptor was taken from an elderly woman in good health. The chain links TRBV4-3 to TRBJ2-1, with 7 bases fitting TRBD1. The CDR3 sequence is CASSQDAPDRYWNEQFF. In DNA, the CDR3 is TGCGCCAGCAGCCAAGACGCCCCGGACAGGTATTGGAATGAGCAGTTCTTC.